Shown below are 16 T cell receptor beta chains from a single sample sequenced in a study of T cell responses to AZD1222 COVID-19 vaccine. The table came from immunoSEQ multiplex PCR; TCRdb's copy has only in-frame clones and leaves some out. The sample yields some 80,000 clones, around nine tenths seen once. Sequenced material: peripheral blood, taken 28 days after the second AZD1222 dose. The receptors stem from an adult who received the AZD1222 COVID-19 vaccine.

This chain links TRBV3-1 (or the pseudogene TRBV3-2) with TRBJ2-6; no firm D call. The germline CDR1 and CDR2 sequences are LGHDT and YNNKEL (reference sequence). V lost 8 bases to trimming and J lost 4 bases, with 15 bases between them. CDR3 length: 15 amino acids. CDR3 nucleotides: TGTGCCAGCTCCCTTAGGGTCACAGGGGCCAACGTCCTGACTTTC. Amino acid sequence: CASSLRVTGANVLTF.

The genes are TRBV5-1 and TRBJ2-3, with D possibly matching TRBD1 (5 bases). The CDR3 is 14 residues long. The germline V and J ends were trimmed by 4 bases and 4 bases, with 13 bases remaining between them. CDR1 and CDR2 from the germline V gene are SGHRS and YFSETQ. In nucleotides, the CDR3 is TGCGCCAGCAGCCCTGGGGCGGTATCAGATACGCAGTATTTT. Encoded protein: CASSPGAVSDTQYF.

V and J are TRBV10-2 and TRBJ2-3, with D perhaps TRBD1 (5 bases). Germline V gene sequence: CDR1 WSHSY, CDR2 SAAADI. The V gene lost 7 bases and the J gene lost 0 bases, with 14 bases spanning the gap. This CDR3 has 15 residues. In nucleotides, the CDR3 is TGCGCCAGCATCCCCTCGACAGCTAGCACAGATACGCAGTATTTT. It translates to CASIPSTASTDTQYF.

The rearrangement links TRBV11-2 to TRBJ2-1; 9 bases map to TRBD2. CDR1 SGHAT and CDR2 FQNNGV come from the germline V gene. The CDR3 loop spans 16 amino acids. Trimming took 5 bases from V and 3 from J; bases not matched to a gene: 8. This chain's CDR3 is CASSRNSGGRYNEQFF. In DNA form, the CDR3 reads TGTGCCAGCAGCCGGAATAGCGGGGGCCGCTACAATGAGCAGTTCTTC.

This chain uses TRBV7-3 with TRBJ2-5; weak D call: TRBD2 (7 bases). The V and J ends lost 5 bases and 1 base respectively, with 14 bases between them. In germline, CDR1 is SGHTA, CDR2 FQGTGA. CDR3 length equals 15 residues. The CDR3 DNA reads TGTGCCAGCAGCCCGGAGGGGGGGCTCCAAGAGACCCAGTACTTC. Protein sequence: CASSPEGGLQETQYF.

CDR3 region: CASSPPGGGQFF. CDR3 DNA sequence: TGTGCCAGCAGCCCCCCGGGTGGTGGGCAGTTCTTC. The rearrangement joins TRBV11-3 to TRBJ2-1; D gene ambiguous. Germline CDR1 is SGHNT and CDR2 is YENEEA. The germline V and J ends were trimmed by 5 bases and 12 bases, with 14 bases remaining between them. The length of the CDR3 is 12 residues.

The chain links TRBV6-6 to TRBJ2-7, with D perhaps given as TRBD1 or TRBD2 (5 bases each). Germline assignment: CDR1 MNHNY and CDR2 SVGAGI (reference sequence). The ends were cut back, 8 bases at V and 6 bases at J, with 23 bases in the middle. The CDR3 consists of 15 residues. CDR3 region: CASQYPAGGNVEQYF. The CDR3 region has the DNA TGTGCCAGCCAATATCCCGCTGGGGGTAACGTCGAGCAGTACTTC.

The J gene is TRBJ2-7, the V gene TRBV11-3; weak D call: TRBD2 (6 bases). The CDR3 is made up of 17 amino acids. The ends were cut back, 1 base at V and 5 bases at J, with 21 bases in the middle. Looked up from germline, CDR1 is SGHNT and CDR2 is YENEEA. The CDR3 DNA follows: TGTGCCAGCAGCTTAGCTAGTGGCGGGGCCCAGGGCCACGAGCAGTACTTC. This encodes CASSLASGGAQGHEQYF.

The chain uses TRBV9 and TRBJ2-7; 9 nucleotides agree with TRBD1. V was clipped by 0 bases and J by 0 bases; unmatched bases: 1. From germline, CDR1 is SGDLS and CDR2 YYNGEE. The CDR3 is 15 residues long. CDR3 DNA sequence: TGTGCCAGCAGCGTAGGGACAGGGGTCTCCTACGAGCAGTACTTC. Translating it yields CASSVGTGVSYEQYF.

The genes are TRBV11-3 and TRBJ2-1; TRBD2 matches at 7 bases. J gave up 5 bases and V 3 bases, and 7 bases lay outside the gene matches. The CDR3 has 15 residues. Germline CDR1 and CDR2: SGHNT and YENEEA. The CDR3 is CASSFNQGGDNEQFF. As DNA, the CDR3 is TGTGCCAGCAGCTTTAACCAGGGAGGGGACAATGAGCAGTTCTTC.

The chain joins TRBV30 to TRBJ1-2; 7 positions agree with TRBD1. The trim removed 2 bases at V and 8 bases at J, leaving 8 bases unmatched. The CDR3 sequence is 13 residues long. Germline lookup yields CDR1 GTSNPN and CDR2 SVGIG (reference sequence). CDR3 in amino acids: CAWSQGQGEGYTF. The CDR3 DNA follows: TGTGCCTGGAGTCAAGGGCAGGGGGAAGGCTACACCTTC.

The V and J genes are TRBV12-3 or TRBV12-4 and TRBJ1-6, with unresolved D. The CDR3 is 13 residues long. V was cut by 5 bases and J by 5 bases, with 7 bases left in between. For the CDR3, the DNA is TGTGCCAGCAGTGTGAAAGATAATTCACCCCTCCACTTT. It codes for CASSVKDNSPLHF.

The chain recombines TRBV7-9 with TRBJ1-6, with 8 bases matching TRBD1. The CDR3 runs to 14 residues. V shed 7 bases and J 9 bases; nucleotides not matched to a gene: 8. CDR1 and CDR2 from the germline V gene are SEHNR and FQNEAQ (reference sequence). In nucleotides, the CDR3 is TGTGCCAGCACAGGACAGGGCGTTGTTTCACCCCTCCACTTT. Translating it yields CASTGQGVVSPLHF.

V and J are TRBV19 and TRBJ1-2; 8 bases map to TRBD1. The germline V gene has CDR1 LNHDA and CDR2 SQIVND (reference sequence). There are 18 residues in the CDR3. V dropped 3 bases and J dropped 4; count of bases not matched to a gene: 16. CDR3 sequence (DNA): TGTGCCAGTAGTATCGTTTTCGGAGGACAGGGAGTGGGCTATGGCTACACCTTC. It encodes CASSIVFGGQGVGYGYTF. The full variable domain, rest sourced from reference TRBV19 and TRBJ1-2, is DGGITQSPKYLFRKEGQNVTLSCEQNLNHDAMYWYRQDPGQGLRLIYYSQIVNDFQKGDIAEGYSVSREKKESFPLTVTSAQKNPTAFYLCASSIVFGGQGVGYGYTFGSGTRLTVV.

V usage is TRBV11-3 and J usage is TRBJ1-3, with D possibly TRBD1 on 5 matching bases. Germline V lookup: CDR1 SGHNT, CDR2 YENEEA. This CDR3 spans 16 amino acids. Trimming took 3 bases from V and 1 from J, leaving 13 bases between them. Here the CDR3 DNA reads TGTGCCAGCAGCTTGGGGCAGGGCTATTCTGGAAACACCATATATTTT. This gives the protein CASSLGQGYSGNTIYF.

The rearrangement links TRBV11-2 to TRBJ1-6; TRBD1 aligns across 9 bases. Germline trimming cut 0 bases from V and 13 bases from J; bases unmatched to any gene: 4. Germline CDR1 SGHAT, CDR2 FQNNGV. This CDR3 has 14 residues. CDR3 region: CASSLEDRGSPLHF. DNA of the CDR3: TGTGCCAGCAGCTTAGAAGACAGGGGGAGTCCCCTCCACTTT.